This is a list of T cell receptor beta chains from one sample in a study of spatial heterogeneity in lung cancer. In TCRdb, the 5' RACE reads were re-called with MiXCR into one record per CDR3 protein. The sample contains about 17,000 distinct CDR3 sequences, about a fifth of which appear only once. The sequencing used PBMCs, collected at surgery. The receptors derive from a male donor with early-stage non-small cell lung cancer. CDR3s include the opening cysteine and the closing phenylalanine or tryptophan. A D gene is named only where the DNA matches it firmly. Size is omitted from some rows. Given values are once, few, many or a class for expanded clones.

CASSPGIAGSTDTQYF | TGTGCCAGCTCACCCGGGATAGCGGGGAGCACAGATACGCAGTATTTT | TRBD2 | TRBJ2-3 | TRBV18 | -
CASSAGLSTDTQYF | TGTGCCAGCAGTGCGGGACTCAGCACAGATACGCAGTATTTT | - | TRBJ2-3 | TRBV6-4 | few
CASGQTGESYGYTF | TGTGCCAGCGGCCAGACAGGGGAGAGCTATGGCTACACCTTC | TRBD1 | TRBJ1-2 | TRBV12-3/TRBV12-4 | many
CASRFSRGDQEQYF | TGTGCCAGCAGGTTTTCTCGAGGGGATCAAGAGCAGTACTTC | - | TRBJ2-7 | TRBV7-8 | few
CASSLQGRSPLHF | TGTGCCAGCAGCCTACAGGGAAGGTCACCCCTCCACTTT | - | TRBJ1-6 | TRBV7-9 | medium-sized
CASSTSRQGQETQYF | TGCGCCAGCAGCACGTCCCGACAGGGCCAAGAGACCCAGTACTTC | TRBD1 | TRBJ2-5 | TRBV5-1 | -
CSASPRRSGKETQYF | TGCAGTGCTAGCCCCCGAAGGTCGGGGAAAGAGACCCAGTACTTC | - | TRBJ2-5 | TRBV20-1 | few
CASSQGSAAREETQYF | TGCGCCAGCAGCCAAGGGTCGGCGGCGAGAGAAGAGACCCAGTACTTC | - | TRBJ2-5 | TRBV4-1 | many
CSARDGQGTTEQYF | TGCAGTGCTAGAGATGGACAGGGTACCACCGAGCAGTACTTC | TRBD1 | TRBJ2-7 | TRBV20-1 | medium-sized
CASSERPGGYEQYF | TGTGCCAGCAGCGAACGGCCAGGGGGTTACGAGCAGTACTTC | TRBD1 | TRBJ2-7 | TRBV2 | medium-sized
CASSEAYRGGYNEQFF | TGTGCCAGCAGTGAAGCCTACAGGGGGGGCTACAATGAGCAGTTCTTC | - | TRBJ2-1 | TRBV6-1 | few
CASSLVGTGMDTEAFF | TGTGCCAGCAGCTTAGTGGGGACAGGGATGGACACTGAAGCTTTCTTT | TRBD1 | TRBJ1-1 | TRBV7-9 | many
CASSSQGAQGGEQFF | TGTGCCAGCAGCTCACAGGGGGCGCAAGGAGGTGAGCAGTTCTTC | TRBD1 | TRBJ2-1 | TRBV7-8 | few
CASSPSEGYEQYF | TGTGCCAGCAGCCCATCTGAGGGATACGAGCAGTACTTC | - | TRBJ2-7 | TRBV7-9 | many
CASSWALGFGSNSPLHF | TGTGCCAGCAGTTGGGCGCTTGGGTTTGGGTCTAATTCACCCCTCCACTTT | - | TRBJ1-6 | TRBV2 | many
CASSRGYSYGYTF | TGTGCCAGCAGTCGGGGATATAGCTATGGCTACACCTTC | - | TRBJ1-2 | TRBV28 | -
CASSSTGYNEQFF | TGTGCCAGCAGCTCCACAGGGTACAATGAGCAGTTCTTC | - | TRBJ2-1 | TRBV5-6 | -
CASSLYWTGQETQYF | TGTGCCAGCAGCTTATATTGGACAGGGCAAGAGACCCAGTACTTC | TRBD1 | TRBJ2-5 | TRBV7-8 | -
CSVKRQGTSYEQYF | TGCAGCGTGAAAAGACAGGGTACCTCCTACGAGCAGTACTTC | TRBD1 | TRBJ2-7 | TRBV29-1 | many
CASSPPGASVGYEQYF | TGTGCCAGCTCACCGCCAGGGGCCTCTGTAGGCTACGAGCAGTACTTC | - | TRBJ2-7 | TRBV18 | -
CASSALAGAAYEQYF | TGTGCCAGTAGTGCTCTAGCGGGGGCCGCCTACGAGCAGTACTTC | TRBD2 | TRBJ2-7 | TRBV19 | many
CASSGTGRRFF | TGTGCCAGCAGTGGGACAGGGAGAAGGTTTTTT | TRBD1 | TRBJ1-4 | TRBV27 | -
CASSYPSGGSMNTEAFF | TGTGCCAGCAGTTACCCCTCGGGGGGCTCCATGAACACTGAAGCTTTCTTT | - | TRBJ1-1 | TRBV6-2/TRBV6-3 | many
CASSRFSGGNQETQYF | TGTGCCAGCAGCCGATTTAGCGGGGGAAACCAAGAGACCCAGTACTTC | TRBD2 | TRBJ2-5 | TRBV7-6 | -
CASSQVSGLEKETQYF | TGTGCCAGCAGCCAGGTATCGGGACTAGAAAAAGAGACCCAGTACTTC | TRBD2 | TRBJ2-5 | TRBV5-5 | once
CASSEGAGTEAFF | TGCGCCAGCAGTGAGGGAGCAGGAACTGAAGCTTTCTTT | - | TRBJ1-1 | TRBV10-1 | -
CASSYETSGRNTGELFF | TGTGCCAGCAGCTATGAGACTAGCGGGCGAAACACCGGGGAGCTGTTTTTT | TRBD2 | TRBJ2-2 | TRBV4-2 | -
CASSLAPGTSGGPNTGELFF | TGTGCCAGCAGCTTAGCGCCCGGGACTAGCGGGGGCCCGAACACCGGGGAGCTGTTTTTT | TRBD2 | TRBJ2-2 | TRBV7-6 | many
CATSGPVDGEASGLSTDTQYF | TGTGCCACCAGTGGACCCGTTGACGGGGAGGCTAGCGGACTTAGCACAGATACGCAGTATTTT | TRBD2 | TRBJ2-3 | TRBV24-1 | many
CASSPSDQPQHF | TGTGCCAGCAGCCCCTCGGATCAGCCCCAGCATTTT | - | TRBJ1-5 | TRBV7-9 | many
CATKPGETGELFF | TGTGCCACCAAGCCAGGGGAGACCGGGGAGCTGTTTTTT | - | TRBJ2-2 | TRBV2 | many
CASSLGLSSYNSPLHF | TGTGCCAGCAGTTTAGGACTATCCTCCTATAATTCACCCCTCCACTTT | - | TRBJ1-6 | TRBV27 | many
CASRKLGQVDTEAFF | TGTGCCAGTAGGAAACTCGGACAGGTAGACACTGAAGCTTTCTTT | TRBD1 | TRBJ1-1 | TRBV19 | few
CASSSSNLYGYTF | TGTGCCAGCAGCTCCAGTAACCTCTATGGCTACACCTTC | - | TRBJ1-2 | TRBV27 | medium-sized
CSASRLTPTTGIFSPLHF | TGCAGTGCTAGTAGACTCACCCCAACGACAGGGATTTTTTCACCCCTCCACTTT | TRBD1 | TRBJ1-6 | TRBV20-1 | many
CASSRDRSYEQYF | TGTGCCAGCAGCCGGGACCGATCCTACGAGCAGTACTTC | - | TRBJ2-7 | TRBV11-1 | many
CASSLAGAETQYF | TGTGCCAGCAGCTTGGCAGGGGCAGAGACCCAGTACTTC | - | TRBJ2-5 | TRBV5-4 | -
CASSEAAGGNYGYTF | TGTGCCAGCAGTGAGGCGGCAGGGGGGAACTATGGCTACACCTTC | TRBD1 | TRBJ1-2 | TRBV6-1 | many
CASSYWSPNQPQHF | TGTGCCAGCAGTTATTGGTCACCGAATCAGCCCCAGCATTTT | - | TRBJ1-5 | TRBV6-2/TRBV6-3 | -
CAISDRDRRTDTQYF | TGTGCCATCAGTGACCGGGACCGCCGCACAGATACGCAGTATTTT | - | TRBJ2-3 | TRBV10-3 | -
CASSAGTGNRETQYF | TGTGCCAGCAGCGCCGGGACAGGGAACAGAGAGACCCAGTACTTC | TRBD1 | TRBJ2-5 | TRBV5-8 | -
CASSFRQGNNSPLHF | TGTGCCAGCAGCTTTCGACAGGGCAATAATTCACCCCTCCACTTT | TRBD1 | TRBJ1-6 | TRBV13 | many
CATSVATGELFF | TGTGCCACCAGTGTTGCCACCGGGGAGCTGTTTTTT | - | TRBJ2-2 | TRBV24-1 | -
CASSRLAGAKNEQFF | TGTGCCAGTAGTAGACTAGCGGGGGCCAAAAATGAGCAGTTCTTC | TRBD2 | TRBJ2-1 | TRBV19 | -
CSVTLVTYEQYF | TGCAGCGTGACCCTGGTCACCTACGAGCAGTACTTC | - | TRBJ2-7 | TRBV29-1 | -
CASSYSRGTGRWRTGELFF | TGTGCCAGCAGTTACTCGAGAGGGACAGGGCGGTGGCGCACCGGGGAGCTGTTTTTT | TRBD1 | TRBJ2-2 | TRBV6-5 | -
CASSPPRNRAEETQYF | TGTGCCAGCTCACCTCCCAGGAACAGGGCCGAAGAGACCCAGTACTTC | - | TRBJ2-5 | TRBV18 | many